The 29 T cell receptor beta chains in this list originate from one sample, sequenced in a study of T cell changes during pregnancy in multiple sclerosis. Profiled with immunoSEQ multiplex PCR; TCRdb holds only in-frame clones, not every one. The sample holds about 130,000 clones, around 97% seen once. The sequencing here drew on peripheral blood, taken after pregnancy. Every receptor here comes from a female donor with multiple sclerosis, enrolled in a pregnancy study.

The chain links TRBV9 to TRBJ2-7, with TRBD1 identical over 8 bases. With 6 bases clipped from V and 7 bases from J, the junction kept 15 bases outside the gene matches. Germline V gene sequence: CDR1 SGDLS, CDR2 YYNGEE. CDR3 length: 15 residues. The CDR3 DNA reads as TGTGCCAGCACCCCATACCAGGGGGCGCCCGGGGAGCAGTACTTC. This encodes CASTPYQGAPGEQYF.

This clone was detected a few times. The chain has TRBV6-5 and TRBJ2-2, with D unclear. V lost 2 bases and J lost 8, with 3 bases in between. This CDR3 is 11 amino acids long. The germline V gene encodes CDR1 MNHEY and CDR2 SVGAGI. Here the CDR3 DNA reads TGTGCCAGCAGTTACGCGGGGGAGCTGTTTTTT. It translates to CASSYAGELFF.

CDR3 nucleotide sequence: TGTGCCAGCAGTTTCTCGTATCGGACTGAAGCTTTCTTT. It codes for CASSFSYRTEAFF. The genes are TRBV27 and TRBJ1-1; unclear D gene. Trimming shortened V by 3 bases and J by 5 bases, and 10 bases separated the two germline ends. The germline V gene has CDR1 MNHEY and CDR2 SMNVEV (reference sequence). CDR3 length equals 13 residues.

The chain couples TRBV19 to TRBJ2-7; 9 bases match TRBD1. V lost 5 bases and J lost 4; bases outside the gene matches: 12. The CDR3 has 16 residues. Per germline, CDR1 LNHDA and CDR2 SQIVND (reference sequence). The CDR3 DNA follows: TGTGCCAGTAGTTTAAGAGCGGGACAGGGATTATACGAGCAGTACTTC. It specifies CASSLRAGQGLYEQYF.

The chain couples TRBV2 to TRBJ2-2; 10 nucleotides match TRBD2. V shed 4 bases, J shed 2 bases, and the junction held 10 bases outside the gene matches. The CDR3 contains 18 residues. Germline V lookup: CDR1 SNHLY, CDR2 FYNNEI. The CDR3 bases are TGTGCCAGCAGTGGGGACTGGGCTAGCGGGAGCAACACCGGGGAGCTGTTTTTT. The encoded protein is CASSGDWASGSNTGELFF.

This rearrangement joins TRBV19 to TRBJ2-1; 9 positions agree with TRBD2. This CDR3 comprises 16 residues. In germline, CDR1 is LNHDA, CDR2 SQIVND (reference sequence). The V gene end was trimmed by 6 bases and the J gene end by 0 bases; junction bases not matched to a gene: 6. The CDR3 coding sequence is TGTGCCAGTAGAACTAGCGGGTGGAGCTCCTACAATGAGCAGTTCTTC. Its protein is CASRTSGWSSYNEQFF.

J is TRBJ2-7 and V is TRBV28, with TRBD1 matching over 7 bases. V shed 2 bases, J shed 5 bases, and the junction held 3 bases outside the gene matches. The CDR3 runs to 13 residues. The germline V gene encodes CDR1 MDHEN and CDR2 SYDVKM. In DNA, the CDR3 is TGTGCCAGCAGTTTAAGACAGGGAGACGAGCAGTACTTC. Residues: CASSLRQGDEQYF.

The chain combines TRBV6-5 with TRBJ2-7; 12 positions agree with TRBD2. The CDR3 spans 14 residues. Germline loops: CDR1 MNHEY, CDR2 SVGAGI. V lost 7 bases, J lost 9 bases, and 10 bases stayed unmatched. CDR3 residues: CASTGLAGQTGQYF. In DNA, the CDR3 is TGTGCCAGCACCGGACTAGCGGGACAAACCGGGCAGTACTTC.

The V call is TRBV5-6, the J call TRBJ1-5; D gene uncertain. The germline gives CDR1 SGHDT, CDR2 YYEEEE. The CDR3 is 16 residues long. With 0 bases removed from V and 11 bases from J, the gap between germline ends came to 21 bases. CDR3 nucleotide sequence: TGTGCCAGCAGCTTGGGGGCGGCTTTCGGCGCGAGGGCCCAGCATTTT. Protein sequence: CASSLGAAFGARAQHF.

The gene calls are TRBV7-2 and TRBJ2-7; the match to TRBD1 covers 10 bases. J was trimmed by 4 bases and V by 9 bases; bases with no gene match: 12. Germline-derived CDR1 and CDR2 are SGHTA and FQGNSA. The CDR3 is 15 amino acids. CDR3 in amino acids: CASTLDRGHLYEQYF. DNA for the CDR3: TGTGCCAGTACCCTAGACAGGGGGCATTTGTACGAGCAGTACTTC.

The rearrangement joins TRBV11-2 to TRBJ2-7, with D perhaps TRBD2 (6 bases). The CDR3 runs to 16 residues. CDR1 SGHAT and CDR2 FQNNGV come from the germline V gene. Trimming removed 3 bases from V and 4 bases from J, with 19 bases in between. CDR3 amino acids: CASSFSGRPLLYEQYF. The CDR3 nucleotides read TGTGCCAGCAGCTTCAGCGGGCGGCCTCTTCTTTACGAGCAGTACTTC.

The V gene is TRBV7-9, the J gene TRBJ1-1; tentative D call: TRBD1 (5 bases). Germline values: CDR1 SEHNR, CDR2 FQNEAQ (reference sequence). V lost 0 bases and J lost 6, with 8 bases in between. The CDR3 spans 13 residues. The CDR3 spells CASSLAAGPEAFF. In nucleotides, the CDR3 is TGTGCCAGCAGCTTAGCGGCGGGACCTGAAGCTTTCTTT.

The CDR3 nucleotides read TGTGCCAGCGCGGGCGGGAGGTCCTACAATGAGCAGTTCTTC. This sequence encodes CASAGGRSYNEQFF. The genes are TRBV9 and TRBJ2-1, with TRBD2 matching over 8 bases. The CDR3 contains 14 residues. CDR1 SGDLS and CDR2 YYNGEE come from the germline V gene. V trimming: 7 bases; J trimming: 1 base; junction bases outside the gene matches: 4.

This clone was detected a few times. This chain connects TRBV20-1 to TRBJ2-3, with D unclear. This CDR3 has 11 amino acids. The V end lost 5 bases, the J end lost 2 bases, and 5 bases lay between the germline ends. CDR1 is DFQATT and CDR2 is SNEGSKA in the germline V gene (reference sequence). Here the CDR3 reads CSALLTDTQYF. Here the CDR3 DNA reads TGCAGTGCTCTCCTCACAGATACGCAGTATTTT.

To note about this clone: Other DNA sequences in the same sample also yield this CDR3. The V call is TRBV4-1, the J call TRBJ2-7; D might be TRBD1 (5 bases). Between the trimmed V and J ends, which lost 0 bases and 3 bases, there was a span of 12 bases. Looked up from germline, CDR1 is MGHRA and CDR2 is YSYEKL. The CDR3 has 15 residues. The DNA of the CDR3 is TGCGCCAGCAGCCAAGATGGGGCCGGGTACTACGAGCAGTACTTC. Encoded protein: CASSQDGAGYYEQYF.

V usage is TRBV9 and J usage is TRBJ2-7; D gene ambiguous. Trimming removed 6 bases from V and 0 bases from J, with 13 bases in between. The CDR3 has 14 amino acids. The germline gives CDR1 SGDLS, CDR2 YYNGEE. CDR3 sequence (DNA): TGTGCCAGCATCCGTCAGAGGCGCTCCTACGAGCAGTACTTC. Amino acids: CASIRQRRSYEQYF.

This rearrangement joins TRBV28 to TRBJ1-5; D not certain. The CDR3 is 14 amino acids. The germline V and J ends were trimmed by 3 bases and 6 bases, with 12 bases remaining between them. Germline V gene sequence: CDR1 MDHEN, CDR2 SYDVKM. CDR3 amino acids: CASSFDWAGQPQHF. CDR3 in DNA: TGTGCCAGCAGTTTTGATTGGGCCGGTCAGCCCCAGCATTTT.

This chain links TRBV28 with TRBJ2-3, with 8 bases lining up with TRBD2. Germline V gene data show CDR1 as MDHEN and CDR2 as SYDVKM. V lost 11 bases, J lost 1 base, and 8 bases stayed unmatched. This CDR3 is built from 14 residues. In nucleotides, the CDR3 is TGTGCCGCGGGGGGCGGAATACGCACAGATACGCAGTATTTT. This gives the protein CAAGGGIRTDTQYF.

J is TRBJ1-1 and V is TRBV7-2; 9 bases align to TRBD1. V shed 3 bases, J shed 1 base, and the junction held 0 bases outside the gene matches. Germline CDR1 is SGHTA and CDR2 is FQGNSA. This CDR3 comprises 14 residues. DNA of the CDR3: TGTGCCAGCAGCTTGACAGGGGGGAACACTGAAGCTTTCTTT. Protein sequence: CASSLTGGNTEAFF.

This chain joins TRBV21-1 and TRBJ1-1; the table names TRBD1, a call not compared with the DNA. TRBV21-1 is a recognized pseudogene. The length of the CDR3 is 12 residues. The CDR3 region is CASGLSNTEAFF. The CDR3 region has the DNA TGTGCCAGTGGCCTTTCGAACACTGAAGCTTTCTTT.

The chain recombines TRBV19 with TRBJ2-1; D perhaps matches TRBD2 (6 bases). With 7 bases removed from V and 2 bases from J, the gap between germline ends came to 18 bases. Germline V gene sequence: CDR1 LNHDA, CDR2 SQIVND (reference sequence). The CDR3 is 16 residues long. This CDR3 reads CASTSSGRGPYNEQFF. CDR3 nucleotide sequence: TGTGCCAGTACAAGTAGCGGTAGAGGGCCCTACAATGAGCAGTTCTTC.

The rearrangement links TRBV6-6 to TRBJ1-3; a weak D match, TRBD1 (6 bases). Germline CDR1 and CDR2: MNHNY and SVGAGI (reference sequence). V was clipped by 0 bases and J by 4 bases, with 13 bases between them. This CDR3 spans 16 amino acids. CDR3 residues: CASSYSIQGVGNTIYF. The CDR3 DNA reads as TGTGCCAGCAGTTACTCCATACAGGGAGTCGGAAACACCATATATTTT.

V gene TRBV4-2 combines with J gene TRBJ2-7; D is perhaps TRBD1 (5 bases). The CDR3 covers 16 residues. Germline values: CDR1 LGHNA, CDR2 YNFKEQ. V lost 0 bases, J lost 1 base, and 13 bases lay in between. The CDR3 region is CASSQEITGVSYEQYF. The CDR3 nucleotides are TGTGCCAGCAGCCAAGAGATAACAGGAGTTTCCTACGAGCAGTACTTC.

Regarding this clone: A read error may produce the germline difference seen at one junction end. The chain carries TRBV10-3 and TRBJ2-5; the match to TRBD2 covers 8 bases. The CDR3 runs to 15 residues. From germline, CDR1 is ENHRY and CDR2 SYGVKD. This chain's CDR3 is CAISETGGPLETQYF. The CDR3 coding sequence is TGTGCCATAAGTGAGACGGGAGGGCCGCTAGAGACCCAGTACTTC.

The chain employs TRBV19 and TRBJ2-7; possible D gene TRBD1, 6 bases. V lost 3 bases and J 2 bases, leaving 11 bases between the germline ends. This CDR3 is 14 amino acids long. The germline V gene has CDR1 LNHDA and CDR2 SQIVND (reference sequence). In nucleotides, the CDR3 is TGTGCCAGTAGTATTTCGGCAGGGGCCTACGAGCAGTACTTC. Translation: CASSISAGAYEQYF.

V gene TRBV4-1 combines with J gene TRBJ1-1; TRBD1 matches 7 bases. The CDR3 spans 17 residues. The V segment lost 5 bases and the J segment 5 bases; nucleotides outside the gene matches: 17. Germline V gene sequence: CDR1 MGHRA, CDR2 YSYEKL. CDR3 bases: TGCGCCAGCAGCTTCCAGGGCCCGGGCCCCAGGGGGACTGAAGCTTTCTTT. Amino acid sequence: CASSFQGPGPRGTEAFF.

This rearrangement joins TRBV28 to TRBJ2-7; 8 bases are a match to TRBD1. The ends lost 5 bases at V and 0 bases at J; junction bases unmatched: 6. This CDR3 spans 15 amino acids. CDR1 and CDR2 from the germline V gene are MDHEN and SYDVKM. CDR3 bases: TGTGCCAGCAGTCTCCAGGGGGCGATCTCCTACGAGCAGTACTTC. Amino acids: CASSLQGAISYEQYF.

The rearrangement links TRBV28 to TRBJ2-1; TRBD2 aligns across 9 bases. With V trimmed by 6 bases and J by 0 bases, 12 bases remained unmatched. The CDR3 has 18 residues. From germline, CDR1 is MDHEN and CDR2 SYDVKM. The CDR3 reads CASSELAGVRASYNEQFF. CDR3 nucleotide sequence: TGTGCCAGCAGCGAATTAGCGGGAGTTCGGGCCTCCTACAATGAGCAGTTCTTC.

This clone was observed a single time. The chain employs TRBV14 and TRBJ1-2, with a possible D match to TRBD1 (6 bases). Between the trimmed V and J ends, which lost 0 bases and 8 bases, there was a span of 16 bases. CDR3 length equals 15 residues. Per the germline V gene, CDR1 is SGHDN and CDR2 is FVKESK. For the CDR3, the DNA is TGTGCCAGCAGCCAAGATCAGTACAGGGATTCGGGCTACACCTTC. Protein sequence: CASSQDQYRDSGYTF.